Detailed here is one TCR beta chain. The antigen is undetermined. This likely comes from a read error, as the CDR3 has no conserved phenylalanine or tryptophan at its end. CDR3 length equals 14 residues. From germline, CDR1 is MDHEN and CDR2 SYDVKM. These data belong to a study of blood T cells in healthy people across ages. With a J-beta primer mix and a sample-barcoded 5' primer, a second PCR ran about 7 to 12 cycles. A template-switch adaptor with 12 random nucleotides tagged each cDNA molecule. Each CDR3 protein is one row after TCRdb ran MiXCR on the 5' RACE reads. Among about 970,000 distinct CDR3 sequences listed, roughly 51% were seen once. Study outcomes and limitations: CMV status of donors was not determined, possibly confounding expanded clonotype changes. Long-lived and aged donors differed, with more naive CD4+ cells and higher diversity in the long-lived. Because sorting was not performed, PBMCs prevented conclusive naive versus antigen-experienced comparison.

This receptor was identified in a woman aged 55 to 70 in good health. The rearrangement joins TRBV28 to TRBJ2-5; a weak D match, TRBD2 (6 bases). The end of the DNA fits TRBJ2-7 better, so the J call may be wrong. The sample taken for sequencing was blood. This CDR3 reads CASSPGDRNYEQYL. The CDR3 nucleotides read TGTGCCAGCAGTCCGGGGGACCGAAATTACGAGCAGTACCTC.